This TCR beta chain appears in the sequencing data of a study of spatial heterogeneity in lung cancer. Notes on the study in general: Intratumoral expanded alpha and beta TCR counts were found to track tumor mutation counts.

Time point: sample taken at primary tumor resection. Germline V gene lookup returns CDR1 MNHEY and CDR2 SMNVEV (reference sequence). V was pared by 3 bases and J by 0 bases, with 7 bases of the junction left unmatched. The CDR3 has 16 residues. This clonotype is classed as medium-sized. Antigen: not known. TCRdb re-derived calls from the 5' RACE reads in MiXCR, one entry per CDR3 protein. The sample shows under 15,000 distinct CDR3 sequences, around 6.1% of them seen only once. V gene TRBV27 combines with J gene TRBJ1-2, with 7 bases aligning to TRBD1. This clonotype originated in a female donor with early-stage non-small cell lung cancer. The source material was lung tumor tissue, sampled at surgery. This CDR3 reads CASSFSGQAANYGYTF. Written as DNA, the CDR3 is TGTGCCAGCAGTTTCTCCGGACAGGCAGCTAACTATGGCTACACCTTC.